This passage covers 8 T cell receptor beta chains from one sample sequenced in a study of shared clonotypes between healthy human individuals. Naive CD8 cells, CD45RO-negative and positively selected for CCR7, excluded terminally differentiated effector memory CD45RA+ cells. Sequencing used immunoSEQ multiplex PCR; TCRdb keeps in-frame clones, though not all of them. Of roughly 770,000 clones in the sample, 96% were seen once. Sequencing input: naive CD8+ T cells sorted from blood. The source of these receptors is a man between 25 and 39 years old in good health.

The rearrangement joins TRBV29-1 to TRBJ2-1, with D possibly being TRBD1 or TRBD2 (5 bases each). The CDR3 contains 14 residues. V was pared by 2 bases and J by 6 bases, with 14 bases between. Germline CDR1 is SQVTM and CDR2 is ANQGSEA. CDR3 sequence (DNA): TGCAGCGTTGAATGGGCGTGGGGGAGCAATGAGCAGTTCTTC. Its protein is CSVEWAWGSNEQFF.

The chain couples TRBV27 to TRBJ2-1; 7 bases are shared with TRBD2. This CDR3 comprises 14 residues. J gave up 7 bases and V 5 bases, and 8 bases lay outside the gene matches. Germline V lookup: CDR1 MNHEY, CDR2 SMNVEV (reference sequence). The CDR3 coding sequence is TGTGCCAGCAGTCTCGCGGGAGTACGTAATGAGCAGTTCTTC. Encoded protein: CASSLAGVRNEQFF.

This chain links TRBV7-2 with TRBJ1-5; D is uncertain. The CDR3 is made up of 13 amino acids. V was trimmed by 1 base and J by 9 bases, leaving 10 bases between them. The V gene's germline CDR1 is SGHTA and CDR2 FQGNSA. The CDR3 reads CASSLGPVLPQHF. For the CDR3, the DNA is TGTGCCAGCAGCTTAGGCCCCGTTCTGCCCCAGCATTTT.

V and J are TRBV4-1 and TRBJ2-3, with D possibly being TRBD2 (6 bases). Per the germline V gene, CDR1 is MGHRA and CDR2 is YSYEKL. The CDR3 length is 16 residues. V lost 4 bases, J lost 0 bases, and 14 bases lay in between. The CDR3 sequence is CASSLPRDFSTDTQYF. CDR3 sequence (DNA): TGCGCCAGCAGCCTCCCGCGGGATTTCAGCACAGATACGCAGTATTTT.

This clone was counted between two and nine times. Other DNA sequences in this specimen translate into the identical CDR3. The chain carries TRBV27 and TRBJ2-7; no clear D. This CDR3 contains 11 residues. Germline V gene sequence: CDR1 MNHEY, CDR2 SMNVEV (reference sequence). V lost 4 bases to trimming and J lost 1 base, with 2 bases between them. The CDR3: CASSSSYEQYF. The CDR3 nucleotides are TGTGCCAGCAGTTCTTCCTACGAGCAGTACTTC.

The chain joins TRBV5-5 to TRBJ2-3, with a tentative D call TRBD2 (6 bases). The ends were cut back, 3 bases at V and 0 bases at J, with 11 bases in the middle. Germline values: CDR1 SGHKS, CDR2 YYEKEE (reference sequence). The CDR3 spans 15 residues. The CDR3 DNA is TGTGCCAGCAGCTACCCCGGGACTAGCACAGATACGCAGTATTTT. Amino acids: CASSYPGTSTDTQYF.

This clone is a singleton in its sample. The chain carries TRBV4-1 and TRBJ2-5, with D perhaps TRBD2 (5 bases). Germline assignment: CDR1 MGHRA and CDR2 YSYEKL. The CDR3 has 14 residues. V was trimmed by 1 base and J by 3 bases, leaving 9 bases between them. CDR3 in DNA: TGCGCCAGCAGCCAAGCCTTCGGGGAAGAGACCCAGTACTTC. Its translation is CASSQAFGEETQYF.

The CDR3 loop reads CASSSRQGGNQPQHF. CDR3 DNA: TGTGCCAGCAGCTCCCGACAGGGGGGGAATCAGCCCCAGCATTTT. The chain links TRBV7-9 to TRBJ1-5, with 9 positions matching TRBD1. CDR3 length equals 15 residues. The germline gives CDR1 SEHNR, CDR2 FQNEAQ (reference sequence). V shed 4 bases and J 4 bases; nucleotides not matched to a gene: 5.